The 12 T cell receptor beta chains below all came from one sample that was sequenced in a study of response to subunit inactivated influenza vaccine (dated by TCRdb to 2016 to 2019). Libraries were prepared through RT-PCR. The data were produced on an Illumina HiSeq 2500. TCRdb trimmed the raw reads at Q25, called clones with MiXCR and kept productive beta chains. A single entry per CDR3 protein holds the most common genes and DNA from its merged rows. A total of 500,000 to 700,000 distinct CDR3 sequences appear in this sample, under 25% of them only once. Approximately 3% of the sample lies in the top ten. This same sample was also taken into another study, of T cells expressing NK-cell markers. That second report states: The TCR beta cDNA libraries were made using 5'RACE template switching, a step that added both a universal primer site and unique molecular identifiers.

The sample in question was CD4+ T cells sorted from PBMCs, obtained less than 13 days after vaccination. Receptors were obtained from a man aged 50-59 years who received an inactivated influenza vaccine. Donor details come from another sample of the same person, matched by shared clones.

The CDR3 region is CASTHGSPSEQFF. The CDR3 nucleotides are TGTGCCAGCACCCACGGGAGCCCCAGCGAGCAGTTCTTC. The chain has TRBV6-6 and TRBJ2-1; tentative D call: TRBD2 (6 bases). Germline-derived CDR1 and CDR2 are MNHNY and SVGAGI (reference sequence). V was shortened by 7 bases and J by 10 bases, with 17 bases between the two germline ends. The CDR3 runs 13 residues.

The chain carries TRBV12-3 or TRBV12-4 and TRBJ2-7; the D gene is possibly TRBD2 (5 bases). Trimming left V 5 bases short and J 6 bases short, with 14 bases between. There are 13 residues in the CDR3. The CDR3 DNA follows: TGTGCCAGCAGTCCCTCGGAAGGACTCGAGCAGTACTTC. As protein: CASSPSEGLEQYF.

The chain couples TRBV25-1 to TRBJ2-3; D remains unclear. V was cut by 3 bases and J by 2 bases, with 9 bases left in between. The length of the CDR3 is 14 residues. Germline V gene sequence: CDR1 MGHDK, CDR2 SYGVNS. The DNA for the CDR3 is TGTGCCAGCAGTGATACATTACCCACAGATACGCAGTATTTT. It codes for CASSDTLPTDTQYF. Looking up the rest from reference TRBV25-1 and TRBJ2-3 gives the full variable domain: EADIYQTPRYLVIGTGKKITLECSQTMGHDKMYWYQQDPGMELHLIHYSYGVNSTEKGDLSSESTVSRIRTEHFPLTLESARPSHTSQYLCASSDTLPTDTQYFGPGTRLTVL.

This rearrangement joins TRBV5-1 to TRBJ1-5, with no clear D. Germline V CDR1 and CDR2: SGHRS, YFSETQ. This CDR3 spans 15 amino acids. Trimming took off 4 bases at V and 0 bases at J, with 11 bases between the two ends. The CDR3 reads CASSPMDGSNQPQHF. CDR3 DNA sequence: TGCGCCAGCAGCCCAATGGACGGTAGCAATCAGCCCCAGCATTTT. Looking up the rest from reference TRBV5-1 and TRBJ1-5 gives the full variable domain: KAGVTQTPRYLIKTRGQQVTLSCSPISGHRSVSWYQQTPGQGLQFLFEYFSETQRNKGNFPGRFSGRQFSNSRSEMNVSTLELGDSALYLCASSPMDGSNQPQHFGDGTRLSIL.

This chain connects TRBV29-1 to TRBJ2-7; 8 bases are a match to TRBD1. After removal of 1 base from V and 1 base from J, the junction contained 9 bases not matched to a gene. CDR3 size: 16 residues. Per germline, CDR1 SQVTM and CDR2 ANQGSEA. CDR3 loop: CSVEVYYRGVSYEQYF. DNA of the CDR3: TGCAGCGTTGAAGTGTACTACAGGGGGGTGTCCTACGAGCAGTACTTC.

The rearrangement joins TRBV20-1 to TRBJ1-1; D is undetermined. Trimming left V 0 bases short and J 3 bases short, with 20 bases between. Germline loops: CDR1 DFQATT, CDR2 SNEGSKA (reference sequence). This CDR3 region has 17 residues. The CDR3 region is CSARDFGRRGLYTEAFF. CDR3 DNA: TGCAGTGCTAGAGATTTTGGTCGTCGGGGTTTGTACACTGAAGCTTTCTTT.

The sample holds a few counts of this clonotype. The chain uses TRBV6-1 and TRBJ2-7; the D gene is possibly TRBD2 (5 bases). The CDR3 is made up of 12 amino acids. Germline assignment: CDR1 MNHNS and CDR2 SASEGT. V lost 10 bases to trimming and J lost 6 bases, with 16 bases between them. The CDR3 bases are TGTGCCATCCTCAAGAACGGAGGCGAGCAGTACTTC. Protein product: CAILKNGGEQYF.

This clonotype was detected only a few times. V and J are TRBV27 and TRBJ2-7, with 7 bases identical to TRBD1. J gave up 10 bases and V 8 bases, and 14 bases lay outside the gene matches. Germline CDR1 and CDR2: MNHEY and SMNVEV (reference sequence). The CDR3 extends over 13 amino acids. The CDR3 nucleotides are TGTGCCAGCCAACCCTCCCGGACAGGCGGTCAGTACTTC. Its protein product is CASQPSRTGGQYF.

The chain recombines TRBV18 with TRBJ2-7; D is uncertain. Germline CDR1 KGHSH, CDR2 LQKENI. CDR3 length equals 14 residues. Trimming pared 1 base from V and 4 bases from J, leaving 11 bases between. The CDR3 reads CASSPQGILYEQYF. Here the CDR3 DNA reads TGTGCCAGCTCACCACAGGGAATTTTATACGAGCAGTACTTC.

Only a few counts were recorded for this clonotype. V and J are TRBV6-1 and TRBJ1-2; TRBD1 agrees at 11 bases. This CDR3 has 15 amino acids. The V gene end was trimmed by 3 bases and the J gene end by 5 bases; junction bases not matched to a gene: 5. CDR1 is MNHNS, CDR2 SASEGT, per germline. This chain's CDR3 is CASSDGQGARYGYTF. The CDR3 DNA reads as TGTGCCAGCAGTGATGGACAGGGGGCACGGTATGGCTACACCTTC.

Ten or more counts support this clonotype. The chain couples TRBV4-3 to TRBJ1-5; TRBD1 matches 9 bases. V gave up 0 bases and J gave up 4 bases; unmatched junction bases: 7. The CDR3 has 17 amino acids. From germline, CDR1 is LGHNA and CDR2 YSLEER. CDR3 loop: CASSQDWDRDPNQPQHF. DNA for the CDR3: TGCGCCAGCAGCCAAGACTGGGACAGGGACCCAAATCAGCCCCAGCATTTT.

This sequence joins TRBV20-1 and TRBJ2-3; perhaps TRBD1 as D (6 bases). In germline, CDR1 is DFQATT, CDR2 SNEGSKA (reference sequence). Trimming stripped 6 bases from V and 1 base from J, with 11 bases between. The CDR3 runs 13 residues. The CDR3 protein is CSAEQGGTDTQYF. The CDR3 DNA reads TGCAGTGCAGAACAGGGAGGCACAGATACGCAGTATTTT.